The T cell receptor (beta chain) described here comes from a study of T cells in women clearing cervical HPV infection. Turning to the study itself: Control women cleared a single incident HPV16 infection within 12 months. General study findings and limits: CIN3+ cases had significantly higher TCR repertoire richness than controls, but evenness did not differ.

A remark on this clone: As yet, its antigen is unknown.

Sequencing was performed with immunoSEQ multiplex PCR; in TCRdb, only in-frame clones are kept and a portion is missing. This sample's table has under 35,000 clones. Sequencing was performed on blood buffy coat. The sequence derives from a woman aged 18-70 years with a cervical HPV16 infection that either progressed to CIN3+ or cleared (not recorded which).

CDR3 DNA, as far as it was read: TGTGCCAGCATCCTAGCGGGGGGGCCGGTCAATGAG. Translating gives CASILAGGPVNE. The full CDR3 reads CASILAGGPVNEQFF. The V and J genes are TRBV2 and TRBJ2-1; 12 bases line up with TRBD2. The read ends 3 residues shy of where the CDR3 ends; the end is completed using the germline J gene. Germline trimming cut 7 bases from V and 6 bases from J; bases unmatched to any gene: 7. Germline V gene lookup returns CDR1 SNHLY and CDR2 FYNNEI. The CDR3 is 15 residues long.